These 32 T cell receptor beta chains came from one sample sequenced in a study of lymphopenia after photon versus proton radiotherapy (dated by TCRdb to the late 2010s). The library relied on the immunoSEQ multiplex PCR assay. Not all clones reach the TCRdb copy of this immuneACCESS table, which keeps in-frame sequences only. Checked studies attribute under half of the gap to unresolved V genes and leave the rest unexplained. The sample table shows about 70,000 clones, and approximately 90% are seen once. Around 2.2% of the sample is in the top ten clones. Sequences were derived from peripheral blood, sampled from a patient treated with photon-based radiotherapy. All receptors come from a woman aged 40 to 49 with cholangiocarcinoma.

The chain recombines TRBV11-3 with TRBJ2-7; 9 bases align to TRBD2. The germline V gene encodes CDR1 SGHNT and CDR2 YENEEA. The CDR3 extends over 15 amino acids. The V and J ends lost 5 bases and 7 bases, in that order; junction bases with no gene match: 12. The DNA for the CDR3 is TGTGCCAGCAGCCCCCGAACCGGGACTAGCCAGGAGCAGTACTTC. This encodes CASSPRTGTSQEQYF.

The chain is built from TRBV27 and TRBJ1-2; no clear D gene. CDR3 size: 13 residues. V lost 4 bases and J 2 bases, leaving 8 bases between the germline ends. CDR1 and CDR2 from the germline V gene are MNHEY and SMNVEV (reference sequence). CDR3 DNA: TGTGCCAGCAGTTGGGCCGCCAACTATGGCTACACCTTC. This encodes CASSWAANYGYTF.

V is TRBV6-5 and J is TRBJ1-1; 8 bases are shared with TRBD1. CDR1 MNHEY and CDR2 SVGAGI come from the germline V gene. Trimming at V came to 6 bases and at J to 1 base, leaving 4 bases not matched to a gene. The CDR3 extends over 14 amino acids. CDR3: CASSWDRRNTEAFF. CDR3 nucleotides: TGTGCCAGCAGCTGGGACAGGAGGAACACTGAAGCTTTCTTT.

This chain links TRBV20-1 with TRBJ2-1; D unresolved. Germline CDR1 is DFQATT and CDR2 is SNEGSKA (reference sequence). This CDR3 has 11 residues. Trimming left V 4 bases short and J 7 bases short, with 8 bases between. CDR3 sequence (DNA): TGCAGTGCTACCCTGCCAAATGAGCAGTTCTTC. Translation: CSATLPNEQFF.

The rearrangement links TRBV12-5 to TRBJ1-6; D gene ambiguous. The V and J ends lost 6 bases and 7 bases respectively, with 19 bases between them. Germline V gives CDR1 LGHNT, CDR2 FRNRAP. The CDR3 is 16 residues long. The CDR3 bases are TGTGCTAGTGGCAACCAGCCTATTAGGGAGAATTCACCCCTCCACTTT. Its protein is CASGNQPIRENSPLHF.

The chain employs TRBV10-2 and TRBJ2-1, with 9 bases identical to TRBD2. CDR1 and CDR2 from the germline V gene are WSHSY and SAAADI. Germline trimming cut 6 bases from V and 9 bases from J; bases unmatched to any gene: 9. This CDR3 region has 14 residues. The CDR3 nucleotides are TGCGCCAGCAGCCTCAATAGCGGGAGTGGTGAGCAGTTCTTC. Amino acid sequence: CASSLNSGSGEQFF.

The chain links TRBV5-1 to TRBJ2-2, with D perhaps matching TRBD1 (6 bases). The length of the CDR3 is 15 residues. CDR1 and CDR2 from the germline V gene are SGHRS and YFSETQ. Trimming took 4 bases from V and 1 from J, leaving 11 bases between them. CDR3 in amino acids: CASSPGHLNTGELFF. The CDR3 DNA sequence: TGCGCCAGCAGCCCGGGACACTTGAACACCGGGGAGCTGTTTTTT.

This chain joins TRBV29-1 and TRBJ1-2; perhaps TRBD1 as D (6 bases). CDR3 length: 12 residues. V dropped 0 bases and J dropped 7 bases, with 9 bases sitting between them. From germline, CDR1 is SQVTM and CDR2 ANQGSEA. DNA for the CDR3: TGCAGCGTTGAAGAGGGGGCGGCTGGCTACACCTTC. It yields the protein CSVEEGAAGYTF.

The chain uses TRBV4-3 and TRBJ2-1, with unresolved D. The germline CDR1 and CDR2 sequences are LGHNA and YSLEER. The CDR3 is 17 residues long. V lost 0 bases to trimming and J lost 0 bases, with 12 bases between them. The CDR3 DNA reads TGCGCCAGCAGCCAAGAGGTTTCGGGCAGCTCCTACAATGAGCAGTTCTTC. Protein: CASSQEVSGSSYNEQFF.

J is TRBJ2-3 and V is TRBV21-1; TRBD2, as called in the table, went unchecked against the DNA. TRBV21-1 is a documented pseudogene. This CDR3 has 16 amino acids. This chain's CDR3 is CASSGRRGASTDTQYF. DNA of the CDR3: TGTGCCAGCAGCGGACGCCGGGGGGCTAGCACAGATACGCAGTATTTT.

The V gene is TRBV7-2, the J gene TRBJ1-5, with TRBD1 identical over 9 bases. Germline V gene sequence: CDR1 SGHTA, CDR2 FQGNSA. CDR3 length: 14 amino acids. The V and J ends lost 5 bases and 11 bases, in that order; junction bases with no gene match: 10. The CDR3, as DNA: TGTGCCAGCAGCCTAGACAGGGGGGAAAGAGCCCAGCATTTT. Residues: CASSLDRGERAQHF.

V usage is TRBV30 and J usage is TRBJ1-2; 7 bases are a match to TRBD1. This CDR3 region has 16 residues. Germline CDR1 is GTSNPN and CDR2 is SVGIG (reference sequence). V shed 0 bases, J shed 2 bases, and the junction held 9 bases outside the gene matches. In DNA form, the CDR3 reads TGTGCCTGGAGTGTGAACCCCCCGACAGGGAACTATGGCTACACCTTC. Its protein is CAWSVNPPTGNYGYTF.

This clone appeared a single time. The chain recombines TRBV6-5 with TRBJ2-7; no reliable D call. CDR1 is MNHEY and CDR2 is SVGAGI in the germline V gene. CDR3 length: 12 residues. Trimming left V 2 bases short and J 3 bases short, with 5 bases between. CDR3 nucleotides: TGTGCCAGCAGTTACAACAGCTACGAGCAGTACTTC. It is translated as CASSYNSYEQYF.

This chain uses TRBV27 with TRBJ1-2; D remains ambiguous. The CDR3 runs to 16 residues. In germline, CDR1 is MNHEY, CDR2 SMNVEV (reference sequence). V was pared by 1 base and J by 0 bases, with 12 bases between. CDR3 sequence (DNA): TGTGCCAGCAGTTTATTTTGGCCGGATTCTAACTATGGCTACACCTTC. This translates into CASSLFWPDSNYGYTF.

The rearrangement uses TRBV5-1 and TRBJ2-2, with 8 positions matching TRBD2. Germline lookup yields CDR1 SGHRS and CDR2 YFSETQ. J lost 3 bases, V lost 0 bases, and 1 base had no gene match. The CDR3 length is 15 residues. The CDR3 protein is CASSLAAGDTGELFF. The CDR3 nucleotides are TGCGCCAGCAGCTTGGCAGCGGGGGACACCGGGGAGCTGTTTTTT.

The chain couples TRBV5-1 to TRBJ1-4, with 8 bases aligning to TRBD1. V shed 4 bases and J 3 bases; nucleotides not matched to a gene: 11. CDR1 and CDR2 from the germline V gene are SGHRS and YFSETQ. There are 17 residues in the CDR3. The CDR3 reads CASSPRTGSSANEKLFF. The CDR3 bases are TGCGCCAGCAGCCCGCGGACAGGGAGTTCGGCTAATGAAAAACTGTTTTTT.

The rearrangement links TRBV14 to TRBJ2-1; no firm D call. V was shortened by 2 bases and J by 9 bases, with 11 bases between the two germline ends. Germline CDR1 SGHDN, CDR2 FVKESK. This CDR3 has 13 amino acids. The CDR3 DNA reads as TGTGCCAGCAGCCAATTGAGGCTAGGTGAGCAGTTCTTC. It encodes CASSQLRLGEQFF. The full variable domain, with the rest looked up from reference TRBV14 and TRBJ2-1, is EAGVTQFPSHSVIEKGQTVTLRCDPISGHDNLYWYRRVMGKEIKFLLHFVKESKQDESGMPNNRFLAERTGGTYSTLKVQPAELEDSGVYFCASSQLRLGEQFFGPGTRLTVL.

This clone was seen more than once but under ten times. The V gene is TRBV4-1, the J gene TRBJ1-3; D is undetermined. The CDR3 totals 14 residues. Germline V gene lookup returns CDR1 MGHRA and CDR2 YSYEKL. With 1 base removed from V and 7 bases from J, the gap between germline ends came to 11 bases. The CDR3 nucleotides read TGCGCCAGCAGCCAAGTAGCCGTGGGGAACACCATATATTTT. This sequence encodes CASSQVAVGNTIYF.

This clone showed up just a few times. The chain uses TRBV2 and TRBJ1-2; D is undetermined. From germline, CDR1 is SNHLY and CDR2 FYNNEI. This CDR3 spans 14 amino acids. V lost 4 bases, J lost 7 bases, and 16 bases lay in between. As DNA, the CDR3 is TGTGCCAGCAGTGTTGAGGCGGGCAATGGTGGCTACACCTTC. It translates to CASSVEAGNGGYTF.

The V call is TRBV27, the J call TRBJ1-1, with a weak D call TRBD1 (5 bases). This CDR3 comprises 13 residues. Germline assignment: CDR1 MNHEY and CDR2 SMNVEV (reference sequence). The germline V and J ends were trimmed by 6 bases and 2 bases, with 10 bases remaining between them. CDR3 sequence: CASRRRTNTEAFF. CDR3 nucleotides: TGTGCCAGCAGAAGGAGGACAAACACTGAAGCTTTCTTT.

The rearrangement joins TRBV9 to TRBJ1-4; 8 bases fit TRBD1. Germline CDR1 SGDLS, CDR2 YYNGEE. V shed 3 bases and J 6 bases; nucleotides not matched to a gene: 13. The CDR3 consists of 17 residues. The CDR3 nucleotides read TGTGCCAGCAGCGCCACCGGGACAGGACCCCCCGATGAAAAACTGTTTTTT. Translating gives CASSATGTGPPDEKLFF.

This chain links TRBV6-1 with TRBJ2-1; D remains ambiguous. CDR1 is MNHNS and CDR2 is SASEGT in the germline V gene. With 6 bases removed from V and 0 bases from J, the gap between germline ends came to 12 bases. The CDR3 length is 15 residues. This chain's CDR3 is CASSPAEFSYNEQFF. CDR3 in DNA: TGTGCCAGCAGCCCGGCGGAATTCTCCTACAATGAGCAGTTCTTC.

V gene TRBV6-1 combines with J gene TRBJ1-2, with 9 nucleotides matching TRBD1. Trimming took 4 bases from V and 8 from J; bases not matched to a gene: 11. The CDR3 runs to 15 residues. Germline-derived CDR1 and CDR2 are MNHNS and SASEGT. CDR3: CASSGGDGTGWGYTF. CDR3 DNA sequence: TGTGCCAGCAGTGGTGGGGACGGGACAGGGTGGGGCTACACCTTC.

The genes are TRBV6-6 and TRBJ1-1, with D tentatively TRBD1 (6 bases). Deletions cut 4 bases from V and 2 bases from J, with 8 bases between. The germline gives CDR1 MNHNY, CDR2 SVGAGI (reference sequence). This CDR3 spans 13 amino acids. This CDR3 reads CASSLQGNTEAFF. Here the CDR3 DNA reads TGTGCCAGCAGTTTACAGGGAAACACTGAAGCTTTCTTT.

This rearrangement joins TRBV19 to TRBJ2-2; D gene uncertain. Per the germline V gene, CDR1 is LNHDA and CDR2 is SQIVND (reference sequence). V was trimmed by 5 bases and J by 0 bases, leaving 13 bases between them. This CDR3 spans 16 amino acids. As DNA, the CDR3 is TGTGCCAGTAGTGATTTGAGCCAACCGAACACCGGGGAGCTGTTTTTT. As protein: CASSDLSQPNTGELFF.

The rearrangement uses TRBV7-3 and TRBJ2-3; 9 positions match TRBD2. The ends lost 3 bases at V and 10 bases at J; junction bases unmatched: 8. Germline CDR1 reads SGHTA; CDR2 reads FQGTGA. The CDR3 runs 14 residues. Here the CDR3 DNA reads TGTGCCAGCAGCTTGAGCGGGGGGCCTGACGCGCAGTATTTT. This gives the protein CASSLSGGPDAQYF.

The count of this clone is one. This rearrangement joins TRBV30 to TRBJ1-1; the match to TRBD1 covers 8 bases. CDR3 length: 13 amino acids. Germline CDR1 reads GTSNPN; CDR2 reads SVGIG (reference sequence). The J segment lost 5 bases and the V segment lost 2 bases, leaving 4 bases of the junction unmatched. The CDR3 is CAWSIQGATEAFF. CDR3 nucleotide sequence: TGTGCCTGGAGTATCCAGGGGGCAACTGAAGCTTTCTTT. Full variable domain (rest looked up from reference TRBV30 and TRBJ1-1): SQTIHQWPATLVQPVGSPLSLECTVEGTSNPNLYWYRQAAGRGLQLLFYSVGIGQISSEVPQNLSASRPQDRQFILSSKKLLLSDSGFYLCAWSIQGATEAFFGQGTRLTVV.

The chain combines TRBV14 with TRBJ2-7; perhaps TRBD2 as D (6 bases). This CDR3 has 15 amino acids. V lost 1 base to trimming and J lost 3 bases, with 13 bases between them. Germline loops: CDR1 SGHDN, CDR2 FVKESK. CDR3 in amino acids: CASSQATVGGYEQYF. In nucleotides, the CDR3 is TGTGCCAGCAGCCAAGCGACAGTGGGGGGCTACGAGCAGTACTTC.

The chain joins TRBV5-1 to TRBJ2-7, with D unresolved. V was clipped by 4 bases and J by 3 bases, with 14 bases between them. Germline assignment: CDR1 SGHRS and CDR2 YFSETQ. CDR3 size: 14 residues. The CDR3 region is CASSRSENSYEQYF. The CDR3 DNA follows: TGCGCCAGCAGCAGATCGGAAAACAGCTACGAGCAGTACTTC.

V usage is TRBV28 and J usage is TRBJ1-1; D is ambiguous. CDR1 is MDHEN, CDR2 SYDVKM, per germline. V lost 5 bases, J lost 3 bases, and 7 bases lay in between. This CDR3 comprises 12 residues. The CDR3 sequence is CASSRRDTEAFF. The DNA of the CDR3 is TGTGCCAGCAGTCGGAGGGACACTGAAGCTTTCTTT.

The gene calls are TRBV6-6 and TRBJ2-7; 8 bases align to TRBD1. CDR1 is MNHNY and CDR2 is SVGAGI in the germline V gene (reference sequence). The ends lost 8 bases at V and 3 bases at J; junction bases unmatched: 6. The CDR3 spans 13 residues. The CDR3 protein is CASDRGTNYEQYF. The CDR3 nucleotides read TGTGCCAGCGACAGGGGAACCAACTACGAGCAGTACTTC.

The chain is built from TRBV6-1 and TRBJ2-7, with D perhaps given as TRBD1 or TRBD2 (5 bases each). V was cut by 6 bases and J by 4 bases, with 13 bases left in between. The length of the CDR3 is 13 residues. Germline CDR1 reads MNHNS; CDR2 reads SASEGT. CDR3 in amino acids: CASSRDAEYEQYF. The CDR3 region has the DNA TGTGCCAGCAGCCGGGACGCGGAATACGAGCAGTACTTC.